The present T cell receptor (beta chain) was sequenced within a study of CD8 T cells in ankylosing spondylitis. Points on this clonotype: Its target is not known.

Regarding the study as a whole: Clones linked to disease were reported to show significant enrichment in matched ankylosing spondylitis synovial fluid. Blood of patients with ankylosing spondylitis appeared to be characterized by a TCR beta motif of several highly homologous variants.

Germline CDR1 reads MDHEN; CDR2 reads SYDVKM. This CDR3 has 14 amino acids. J lost 5 bases, V lost 5 bases, and 8 bases had no gene match. As the method for making TCR beta libraries, quantitative 5'-RACE with molecular barcodes was used. TCRdb reprocessed the 5' RACE reads with MiXCR, giving one entry per CDR3 protein. This sample has some 400,000 distinct CDR3 sequences; more than 20% occur once, and the top ten carry about a sixth. The rearrangement uses TRBV28 and TRBJ1-2; 7 bases align to TRBD1. This clonotype was obtained from a male donor with ankylosing spondylitis. The sequenced sample consisted of blood, either unsorted or a sorted T cell fraction (not recorded which). CDR3 protein: CASSLAGTAYGYTF. The DNA of the CDR3 is TGTGCCAGCAGTCTGGCCGGGACAGCTTATGGCTACACCTTC.